This TCR beta chain was documented in a study of T cell repertoires in urothelial bladder cancer (dated by TCRdb to between 2017 and 2020). Study-level background: Clinical stages of the 12 resected lesions were three cT0, three cTa, three cT1 and three cT2 or greater. The study compared clonality of the TCR repertoire in bladder tumors against clonality in benign bladder inflammation. Over 10 patients who had bladder lesions and were undergoing transurethral resection were prospectively identified. Approximately eleven resected bladder lesions, consisting of urothelial carcinoma (UC+) and benign (UC-) specimens, were examined. The full study reports these points: In carcinoma specimens, up to roughly 17% of infiltrating lymphocytes were accounted for by a single T-cell clone, compared with more than 1.5% in benign specimens. Urothelial carcinoma specimens had a median of 5,569 T cells, fewer than the median of 25,872 seen in benign specimens. Median tumor infiltrating lymphocyte percentage was about 2% in carcinoma specimens and 12% in benign specimens.

V is shortened by 0 bases, J by 1 base, and the region joining them spans 12 bases. Based on the germline V gene, the CDR1 and CDR2 sequences are MGHRA and YSYEKL. Spanning cysteine to phenylalanine, the CDR3 consists of 16 amino acids. Only the CDR3 portion is preserved as DNA: 48 bases, with reading frame beginning at the first base. Resected bladder lesions in which urothelial carcinoma was absent were designated as benign (UC-) specimens. At transurethral resection, specimens of the bladder lesions were collected and then stored at -80C. From bladder specimens obtained at transurethral resection, DNA was extracted. This clone has just a few counts. This receptor's antigen is unknown. Qualities for individual bases were not recorded, and no much larger clone is one base off. The TCR beta chain CDR3 region was sequenced with the immunoSEQ assay. Concerning the study's data processing: T-cell fraction, clonal dominance and maximum TCR clone frequency were calculated for each specimen. Entries here come from immuneACCESS through TCRdb and include only in-frame sequences with V and J called. Some clones fail to appear in such tables; in the studies checked, an unresolved V gene covers under half of the shortfall, and the cause of the remainder is unknown. V and J calls plus clone size are reproduced from that table; the DNA served to infer D and trimming. The sample table records more than 9,000 clones; around two thirds of these occur just once. Clones ranked in the top ten supply around 7.3% of the sample.

In this chain, TRBV4-1 is recombined with TRBJ1-1; a tentative D call is TRBD1 (5 bases match). The sample consisted of tumor-infiltrating cells from bladder cancer. The clonotype comes from a human donor with a benign inflammatory bladder lesion. The DNA sequence follows: TGCGCCAGCAGCCAAGAGATAAGGGGACCGAACACTGAAGCTTTCTTT. Protein translation: CASSQEIRGPNTEAFF.